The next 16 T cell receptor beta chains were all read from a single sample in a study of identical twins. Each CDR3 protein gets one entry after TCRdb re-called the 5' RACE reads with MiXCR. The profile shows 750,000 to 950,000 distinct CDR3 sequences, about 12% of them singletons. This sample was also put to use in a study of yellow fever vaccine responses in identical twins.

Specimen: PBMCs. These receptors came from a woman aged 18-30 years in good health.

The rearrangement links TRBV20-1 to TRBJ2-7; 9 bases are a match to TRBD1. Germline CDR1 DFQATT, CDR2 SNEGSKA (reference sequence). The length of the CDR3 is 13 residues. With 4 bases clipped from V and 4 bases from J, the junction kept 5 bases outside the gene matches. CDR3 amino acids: CSAMDRGIYEQYV. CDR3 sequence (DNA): TGCAGTGCTATGGACAGGGGAATATACGAGCAGTACGTC.

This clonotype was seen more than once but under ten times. CDR3 DNA sequence: TGCGCCAGCAGCGCCAGCGGAGACCGACCCTACAATGAGCAGTTCTTC. Protein sequence: CASSASGDRPYNEQFF. The chain joins TRBV5-1 to TRBJ2-1; tentative D call: TRBD2 (5 bases). Germline lookup yields CDR1 SGHRS and CDR2 YFSETQ. CDR3 length: 16 residues. The V end lost 4 bases, the J end lost 2 bases, and 16 bases lay between the germline ends.

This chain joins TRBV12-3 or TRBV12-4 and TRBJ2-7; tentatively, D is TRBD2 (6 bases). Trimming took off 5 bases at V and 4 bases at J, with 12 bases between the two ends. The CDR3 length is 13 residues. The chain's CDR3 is CASSVGLRYEQYF. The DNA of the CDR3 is TGTGCCAGCAGTGTGGGACTGCGGTACGAGCAGTACTTC.

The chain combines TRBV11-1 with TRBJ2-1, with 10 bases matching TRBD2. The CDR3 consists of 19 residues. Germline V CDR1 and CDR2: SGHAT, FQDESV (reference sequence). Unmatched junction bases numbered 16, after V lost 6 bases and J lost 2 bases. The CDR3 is CASRNYPVLAGEPYNEQFF. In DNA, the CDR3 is TGTGCCAGCAGAAATTACCCCGTTCTAGCGGGGGAACCCTACAATGAGCAGTTCTTC.

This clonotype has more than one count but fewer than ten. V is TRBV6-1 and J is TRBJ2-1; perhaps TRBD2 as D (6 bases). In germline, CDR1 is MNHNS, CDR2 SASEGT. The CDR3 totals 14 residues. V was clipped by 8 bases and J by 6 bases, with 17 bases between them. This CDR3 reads CASRPREWGNEQFF. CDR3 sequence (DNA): TGTGCCAGCCGCCCCCGGGAGTGGGGCAATGAGCAGTTCTTC.

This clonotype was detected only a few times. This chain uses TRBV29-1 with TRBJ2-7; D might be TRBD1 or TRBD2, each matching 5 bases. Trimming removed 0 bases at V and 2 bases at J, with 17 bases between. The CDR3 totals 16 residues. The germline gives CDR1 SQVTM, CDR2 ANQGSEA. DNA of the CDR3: TGCAGCGTTGAAGATAGGTTCCGGGACGGTGCCTACGAGCAGTACTTC. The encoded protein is CSVEDRFRDGAYEQYF.

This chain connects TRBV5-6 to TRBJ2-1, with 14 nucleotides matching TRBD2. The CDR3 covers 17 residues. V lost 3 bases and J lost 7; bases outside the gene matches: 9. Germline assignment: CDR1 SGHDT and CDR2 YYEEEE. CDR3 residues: CASSSGLAGGFGNEQFF. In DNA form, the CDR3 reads TGTGCCAGCAGCTCCGGACTAGCGGGGGGATTTGGGAATGAGCAGTTCTTC.

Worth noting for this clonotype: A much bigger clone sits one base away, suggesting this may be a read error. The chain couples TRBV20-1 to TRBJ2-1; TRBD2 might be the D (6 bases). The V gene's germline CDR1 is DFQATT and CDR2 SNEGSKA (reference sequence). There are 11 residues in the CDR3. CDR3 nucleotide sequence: TGCTTCGGGCGGGACCACAATGAGCAGTTCTTC. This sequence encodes CFGRDHNEQFF.

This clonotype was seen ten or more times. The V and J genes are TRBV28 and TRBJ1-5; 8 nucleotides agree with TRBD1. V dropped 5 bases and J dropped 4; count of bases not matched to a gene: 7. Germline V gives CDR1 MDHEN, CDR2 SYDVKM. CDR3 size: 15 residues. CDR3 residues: CASSRTRTGNQPQHF. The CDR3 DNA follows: TGTGCCAGCAGTCGCACCCGGACAGGGAATCAGCCCCAGCATTTT. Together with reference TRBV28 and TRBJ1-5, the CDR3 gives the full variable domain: DVKVTQSSRYLVKRTGEKVFLECVQDMDHENMFWYRQDPGLGLRLIYFSYDVKMKEKGDIPEGYSVSREKKERFSLILESASTNQTSMYLCASSRTRTGNQPQHFGDGTRLSIL.

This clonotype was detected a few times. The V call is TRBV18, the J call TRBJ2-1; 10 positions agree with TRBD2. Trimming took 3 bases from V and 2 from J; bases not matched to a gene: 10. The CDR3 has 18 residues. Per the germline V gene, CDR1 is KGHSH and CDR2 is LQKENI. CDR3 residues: CASSPPLAGVITYNEQFF. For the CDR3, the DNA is TGTGCCAGCTCACCGCCCCTAGCGGGGGTTATTACCTACAATGAGCAGTTCTTC.

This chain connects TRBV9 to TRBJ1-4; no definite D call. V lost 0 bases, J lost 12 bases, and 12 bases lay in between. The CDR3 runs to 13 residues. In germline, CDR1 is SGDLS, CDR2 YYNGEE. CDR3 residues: CASSVGTGEQLFF. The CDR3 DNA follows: TGTGCCAGCAGCGTAGGGACGGGTGAGCAACTGTTTTTT.

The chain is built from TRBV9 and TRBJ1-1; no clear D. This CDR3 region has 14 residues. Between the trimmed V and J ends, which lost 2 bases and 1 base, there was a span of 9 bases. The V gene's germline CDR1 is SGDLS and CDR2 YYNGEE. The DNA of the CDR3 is TGTGCCAGCAGCGTTGGGCAGAGGAACACTGAAGCTTTCTTT. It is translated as CASSVGQRNTEAFF. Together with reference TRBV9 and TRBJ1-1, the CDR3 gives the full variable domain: DSGVTQTPKHLITATGQRVTLRCSPRSGDLSVYWYQQSLDQGLQFLIQYYNGEERAKGNILERFSAQQFPDLHSELNLSSLELGDSALYFCASSVGQRNTEAFFGQGTRLTVV.

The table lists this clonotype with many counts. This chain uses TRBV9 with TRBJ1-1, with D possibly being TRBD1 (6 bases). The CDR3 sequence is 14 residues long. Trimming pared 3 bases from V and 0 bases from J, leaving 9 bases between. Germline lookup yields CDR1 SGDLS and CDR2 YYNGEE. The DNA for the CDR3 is TGTGCCAGCAGCGCCGGACAGCTGAACACTGAAGCTTTCTTT. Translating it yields CASSAGQLNTEAFF.

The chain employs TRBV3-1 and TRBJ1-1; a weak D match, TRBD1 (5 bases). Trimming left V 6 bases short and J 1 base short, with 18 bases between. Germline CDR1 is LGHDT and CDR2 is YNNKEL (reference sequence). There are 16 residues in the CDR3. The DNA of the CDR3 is TGTGCCAGCAGTCCCAAGTCGAAGGGGCGGAACACTGAAGCTTTCTTT. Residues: CASSPKSKGRNTEAFF.

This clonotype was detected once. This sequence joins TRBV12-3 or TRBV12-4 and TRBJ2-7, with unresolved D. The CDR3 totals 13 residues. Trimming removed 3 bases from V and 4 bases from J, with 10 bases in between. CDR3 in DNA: TGTGCCAGCAGTTTGGCCGACGAGTACGAGCAGTACTTC. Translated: CASSLADEYEQYF.

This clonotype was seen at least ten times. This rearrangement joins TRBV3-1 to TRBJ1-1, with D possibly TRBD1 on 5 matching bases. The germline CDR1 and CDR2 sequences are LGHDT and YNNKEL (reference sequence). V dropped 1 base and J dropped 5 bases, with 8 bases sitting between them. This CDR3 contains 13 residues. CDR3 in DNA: TGTGCCAGCAGCCAAGGAGGGGAAACTGAAGCTTTCTTT. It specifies CASSQGGETEAFF.